The entry below describes one T cell receptor beta chain. Its binding antigen is unknown. No base qualities exist here, and no much larger clone lies one base off it. Genomic DNA was extracted with the DNeasy Blood and Tissue Kit from around 10,000 to 100,000 sorted cells per subset. TCRbeta V-J or V-D-J regions were sequenced and mapped by the immunoSEQ service, with coverage above 10x per sample. From the authors' description of their analysis: Analysis was limited to productive rearrangements exported from the immunoSEQ Analyzer platform, and clonality was evaluated on the 500 most abundant clones. The Morisita-Horn similarity index and the Jaccard index were used to quantify the overlap in repertoires between populations. Morisita-Horn similarity between CD8 T-cell subset TCR repertoires was measured in five to seven cancer patients. Entries here come from immuneACCESS through TCRdb and include only in-frame sequences with V and J called. Some clones fail to appear in such tables; in the studies checked, an unresolved V gene covers under half of the shortfall, and the cause of the remainder is unknown. That table gives V, J and clone size, and the DNA gave D and trimming. Within this sample are approximately 17,000 clones, with around 90% of them counted one time only. The biggest ten clones account for 3.5% to 5% of the sample.

Patients were not receiving therapy at sample collection, though earlier treatments ranged from chemotherapy, radiotherapy, surgery and immunotherapy to none. After thawing, cells were enriched for T lymphocytes using a negative-selection kit, and EpCAM beads were added for tumor-infiltrating lymphocytes. Memory CD8 T cells were sorted as CD8+CD4-CD45RA- cells irrespective of CCR7 expression. Before analysis, peripheral blood mononuclear cells were separated on a Ficoll-Paque PLUS gradient and then cryopreserved. Populations were sorted on a FACSAria II to more than 97% purity, and the cell pellets were frozen for TCR sequencing without being cultured. The data originate from a study of CD39 and CD103 CD8 tumor-infiltrating T cells (dated by TCRdb to between 2017 and 2018). With regard to the full study: Repertoire comparisons were shown for an HPV-positive HNSCC, an HPV-negative HNSCC, an ovarian cancer and a melanoma patient. Deep sequencing of TCRbeta CDR3 was used to compare the repertoires of CD8 TIL subsets, defined by CD103 and CD39, with those of peripheral memory CD8 T cells.

The research as a whole found: Compared with DN and SP CD8 TILs and with blood memory CD8 T cells, DP CD8 TILs appeared more oligoclonal, with the top 30 clonotypes covering about 56-86%. DP TIL clonotypes were rarely found in blood or uninvolved lymph node, whereas DN TIL clonotypes largely overlapped peripheral memory CD8 repertoires.

The clonotype comes from a human donor with head and neck squamous cell carcinoma. Sample: CD8+ T cells sorted from blood. According to the study, the label for this sample's cell subset or site signals: total memory CD8 T cells (CD45RA-CCR7+/-) from blood or uninvolved lymph node.

The base sequence is TGTGCCAGCAGTTGGCTCGGACAGGGAAGTGAAAAACTGTTTTTT. This sequence encodes CASSWLGQGSEKLFF. The chain employs TRBV6-5 and TRBJ1-4, with 8 middle bases fitting TRBD1. CDR1 and CDR2, looked up from the germline V gene, are MNHEY and SVGAGI. At the junction V is shortened by 4 bases and J by 7 bases; bases outside the gene matches: 8. The CDR3 runs 15 amino acids, cysteine and phenylalanine included. Here the CDR3 DNA is all that survives: 45 bases in frame from base 1.